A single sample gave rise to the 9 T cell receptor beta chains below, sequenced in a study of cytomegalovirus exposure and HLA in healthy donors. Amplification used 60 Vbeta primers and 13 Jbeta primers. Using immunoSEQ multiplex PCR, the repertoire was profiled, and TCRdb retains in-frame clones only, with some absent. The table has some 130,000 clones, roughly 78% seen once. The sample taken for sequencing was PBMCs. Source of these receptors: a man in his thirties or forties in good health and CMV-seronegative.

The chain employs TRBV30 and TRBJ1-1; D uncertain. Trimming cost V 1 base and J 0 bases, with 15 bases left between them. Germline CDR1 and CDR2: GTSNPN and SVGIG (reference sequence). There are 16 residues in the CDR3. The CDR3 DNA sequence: TGTGCCTGGAGTGAGGGAGCCCTACCCATGAACACTGAAGCTTTCTTT. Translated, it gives CAWSEGALPMNTEAFF.

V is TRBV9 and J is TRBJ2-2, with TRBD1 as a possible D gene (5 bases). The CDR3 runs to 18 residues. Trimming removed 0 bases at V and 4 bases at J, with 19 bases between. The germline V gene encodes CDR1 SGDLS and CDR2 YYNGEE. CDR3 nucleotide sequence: TGTGCCAGCAGCGTAGGTCCAGGGTCTACGGCTCGCACCGGGGAGCTGTTTTTT. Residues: CASSVGPGSTARTGELFF.

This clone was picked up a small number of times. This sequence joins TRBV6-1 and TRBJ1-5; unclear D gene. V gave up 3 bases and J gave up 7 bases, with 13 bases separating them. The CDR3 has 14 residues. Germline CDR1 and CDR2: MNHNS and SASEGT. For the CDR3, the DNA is TGTGCCAGCAGTGATAGTACAGCTCCGCAGCCCCAGCATTTT. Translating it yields CASSDSTAPQPQHF.

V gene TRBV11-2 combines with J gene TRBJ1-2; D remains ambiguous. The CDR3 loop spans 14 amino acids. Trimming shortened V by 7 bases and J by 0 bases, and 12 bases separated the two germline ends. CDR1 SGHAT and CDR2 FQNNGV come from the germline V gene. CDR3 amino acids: CASNPIAANYGYTF. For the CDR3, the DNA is TGTGCCAGCAACCCCATAGCGGCTAACTATGGCTACACCTTC. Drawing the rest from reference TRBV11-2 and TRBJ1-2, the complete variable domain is EAGVAQSPRYKIIEKRQSVAFWCNPISGHATLYWYQQILGQGPKLLIQFQNNGVVDDSQLPKDRFSAERLKGVDSTLKIQPAKLEDSAVYLCASNPIAANYGYTFGSGTRLTVV.

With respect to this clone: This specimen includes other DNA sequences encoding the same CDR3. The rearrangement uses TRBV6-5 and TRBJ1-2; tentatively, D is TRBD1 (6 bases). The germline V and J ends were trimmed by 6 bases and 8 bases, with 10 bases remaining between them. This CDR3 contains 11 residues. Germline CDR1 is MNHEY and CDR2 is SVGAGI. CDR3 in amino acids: CASSTGYGYTF. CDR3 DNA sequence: TGTGCCAGCAGCACAGGGTACGGCTACACCTTC.

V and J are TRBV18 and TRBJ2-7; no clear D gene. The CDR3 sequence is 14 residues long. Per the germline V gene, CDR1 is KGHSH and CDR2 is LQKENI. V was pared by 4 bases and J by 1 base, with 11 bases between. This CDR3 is CASSLTYTSYEQYF. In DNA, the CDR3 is TGTGCCAGCTCACTAACTTATACTTCCTACGAGCAGTACTTC.

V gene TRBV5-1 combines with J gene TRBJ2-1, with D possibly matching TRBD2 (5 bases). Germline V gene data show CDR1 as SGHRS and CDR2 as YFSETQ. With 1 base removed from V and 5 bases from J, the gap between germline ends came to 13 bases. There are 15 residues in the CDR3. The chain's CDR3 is CASSLMPSQDNEQFF. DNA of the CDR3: TGCGCCAGCAGCTTGATGCCTAGCCAAGACAATGAGCAGTTCTTC.

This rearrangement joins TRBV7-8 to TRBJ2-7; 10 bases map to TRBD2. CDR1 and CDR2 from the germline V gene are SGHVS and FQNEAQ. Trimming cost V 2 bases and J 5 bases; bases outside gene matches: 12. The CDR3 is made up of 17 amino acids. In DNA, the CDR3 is TGTGCCAGCAGCTTACGCCGGGCTAGCGGGAGAATCAACGAGCAGTACTTC. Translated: CASSLRRASGRINEQYF. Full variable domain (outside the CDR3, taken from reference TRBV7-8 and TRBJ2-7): GAGVSQSPRYKVAKRGQDVALRCDPISGHVSLFWYQQALGQGPEFLTYFQNEAQLDKSGLPSDRFFAERPEGSVSTLKIQRTQQEDSAVYLCASSLRRASGRINEQYFGPGTRLTVT.

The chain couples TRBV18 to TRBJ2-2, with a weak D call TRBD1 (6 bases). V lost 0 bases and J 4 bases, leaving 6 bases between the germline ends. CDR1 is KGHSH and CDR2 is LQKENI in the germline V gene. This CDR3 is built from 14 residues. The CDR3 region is CASSPPGATGELFF. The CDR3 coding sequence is TGTGCCAGCTCACCACCGGGGGCCACCGGGGAGCTGTTTTTT.